The clone carrying this T cell receptor beta chain was counted only a few times. Its specificity is unknown. Clones were read by immunoSEQ multiplex PCR, and TCRdb kept only the in-frame ones, dropping some. Here the sample spans 45,000 to 55,000 clones, roughly three quarters being singletons. This specimen comes from a study of vaccination effects on CD4 cells after COVID-19. Study-level information: With 8.5 to 10 ug/ml peptides and 9 to 10 IU/ml IL-2, fewer than 2.5 million PBMC per well were cultured. Overall study results and limits: In the late period after vaccination, infection- and vaccine-induced clones contracted markedly.

Culture lasted roughly 9 days before CD4+ T cell isolation. It was two doses of either the BNT162b2 or mRNA-1273 vaccine that participants received. Nobody among the vaccine recipients had prior SARS-CoV-2 infection (nucleocapsid antibodies were negative). The germline V gene has CDR1 PRHDT and CDR2 FYEKMQ (reference sequence). CDR3 length: 13 residues. V dropped 6 bases and J dropped 1 base, with 9 bases sitting between them. This TCR derives from a human donor who received a COVID-19 vaccine. The source material was CD4+ T cells from PBMCs cultured without peptide, sampled after COVID-19 vaccination. The chain uses TRBV13 and TRBJ2-5, with a weak D call TRBD2 (6 bases). CDR3 in amino acids: CASRRGSQETQYF. Written as DNA, the CDR3 is TGTGCCAGCAGACGGGGGAGCCAAGAGACCCAGTACTTC. Using reference TRBV13 and TRBJ2-5 for the parts outside the CDR3, the full variable domain is AAGVIQSPRHLIKEKRETATLKCYPIPRHDTVYWYQQGPGQDPQFLISFYEKMQSDKGSIPDRFSAQQFSDYHSELNMSSLELGDSALYFCASRRGSQETQYFGPGTRLLVL.